Following are 6 T cell receptor beta chains from one sample sequenced in a study. TCRdb reanalysed the 5' RACE reads using MiXCR and keeps one entry per CDR3 protein. The table includes some 60,000 distinct CDR3 sequences, nearly 30% detected once. The sequenced sample consisted of tumor-infiltrating naive CD4+ T cells sorted from the breast tumor. Documented subset: naive CD4+ T cells, CD4+CD45RA+CD25-. The receptors come from a female donor with breast cancer.

This clonotype came up a few times. The chain uses TRBV3-1 and TRBJ1-2; no definite D call. Germline values: CDR1 LGHDT, CDR2 YNNKEL (reference sequence). The CDR3 extends over 14 amino acids. Trimming shortened V by 0 bases and J by 1 base, and 6 bases separated the two germline ends. CDR3 bases: TGTGCCAGCAGCCAAGATCCGTTTAACTATGGCTACACCTTC. Protein sequence: CASSQDPFNYGYTF.

This clonotype was seen only a few times. J is TRBJ2-6 and V is TRBV10-3; perhaps TRBD1 as D (6 bases). V dropped 4 bases and J dropped 0 bases, with 10 bases sitting between them. This CDR3 spans 16 amino acids. Germline CDR1 reads ENHRY; CDR2 reads SYGVKD. CDR3 residues: CAISVDRSSGANVLTF. The CDR3 DNA reads as TGTGCCATCAGTGTCGACAGGAGCTCTGGGGCCAACGTCCTGACTTTC.

This clonotype turned up a few times. The genes are TRBV5-1 and TRBJ1-4, with D possibly being TRBD1 (5 bases). The germline V gene has CDR1 SGHRS and CDR2 YFSETQ. This CDR3 spans 16 amino acids. Trimming took 1 base from V and 0 from J, leaving 10 bases between them. CDR3: CASSLRQLATNEKLFF. The CDR3 coding sequence is TGCGCCAGCAGCTTGAGACAGCTAGCAACTAATGAAAAACTGTTTTTT.

The genes are TRBV11-2 and TRBJ1-1, with D hard to call. Trimming pared 3 bases from V and 4 bases from J, leaving 12 bases between. CDR3 length: 14 amino acids. The germline V gene has CDR1 SGHAT and CDR2 FQNNGV. This CDR3 reads CASSLGGLGTEAFF. The CDR3 nucleotides read TGTGCCAGCAGCTTGGGAGGGTTGGGCACTGAAGCTTTCTTT.

The V gene is TRBV2, the J gene TRBJ2-1; TRBD1 aligns across 11 bases. CDR3 length equals 14 residues. V shed 6 bases and J 7 bases; nucleotides not matched to a gene: 5. The germline CDR1 and CDR2 sequences are SNHLY and FYNNEI. CDR3 amino acids: CASSVDRGLNEQFF. The CDR3, as DNA: TGTGCCAGCAGCGTGGACAGGGGGCTGAATGAGCAGTTCTTC.

This clonotype was counted at least ten times. V is TRBV7-9 and J is TRBJ1-1, with D hard to call. Trimming stripped 3 bases from V and 5 bases from J, with 10 bases between. The CDR3 contains 13 residues. The germline gives CDR1 SEHNR, CDR2 FQNEAQ (reference sequence). CDR3 sequence: CASSFAMRTEAFF. The CDR3 DNA is TGTGCCAGCAGCTTTGCCATGAGAACTGAAGCTTTCTTT.